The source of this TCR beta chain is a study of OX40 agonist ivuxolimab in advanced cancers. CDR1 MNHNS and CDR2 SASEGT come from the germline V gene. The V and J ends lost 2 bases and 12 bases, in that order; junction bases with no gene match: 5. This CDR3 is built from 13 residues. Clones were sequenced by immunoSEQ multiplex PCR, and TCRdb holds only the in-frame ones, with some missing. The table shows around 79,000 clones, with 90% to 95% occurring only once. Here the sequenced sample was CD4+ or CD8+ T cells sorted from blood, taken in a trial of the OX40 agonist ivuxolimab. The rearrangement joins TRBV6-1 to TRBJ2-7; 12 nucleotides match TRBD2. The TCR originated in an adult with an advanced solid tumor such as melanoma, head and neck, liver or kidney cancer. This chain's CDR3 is CASSELAGGNGYF. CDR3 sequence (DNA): TGTGCCAGCAGTGAACTAGCGGGAGGGAATGGGTACTTC.